The 26 T cell receptor beta chains in this list originate from one sample, sequenced in a study of response to subunit inactivated influenza vaccine. TCRdb redid the calling of the RT-PCR reads with MiXCR, one entry per CDR3 protein. Found here are roughly 650,000 distinct CDR3 sequences, around 15% of them singletons; the top ten hold 7.6%. This material consisted of PBMCs from blood, taken about 14 days before vaccination. The receptor set was obtained from a man aged 45 to 65 who received an inactivated influenza vaccine.

This clonotype was seen more than once but under ten times. J is TRBJ2-7 and V is TRBV18; D possibly matches TRBD1 or TRBD2 (5 bases each). Germline values: CDR1 KGHSH, CDR2 LQKENI. V lost 3 bases and J 5 bases, leaving 17 bases between the germline ends. The CDR3 contains 15 residues. The CDR3 nucleotides are TGTGCCAGCTCACCGCGATCGGGGCCGTCCGACGAGCAGTACTTC. Translation gives CASSPRSGPSDEQYF.

This clonotype was counted between two and nine times. V and J are TRBV9 and TRBJ2-2; 9 nucleotides align to TRBD2. The CDR3 consists of 15 residues. The germline V gene has CDR1 SGDLS and CDR2 YYNGEE. V lost 2 bases to trimming and J lost 5 bases; unmatched junction nucleotides: 4. The CDR3 coding sequence is TGTGCCAGCAGCGTCGGGGGACTAGCAACCGGGGAGCTGTTTTTT. Its protein is CASSVGGLATGELFF.

This clonotype has just a few counts. The rearrangement joins TRBV5-6 to TRBJ1-1; tentatively, D is TRBD1 (6 bases). V was trimmed by 1 base and J by 3 bases, leaving 22 bases between them. From germline, CDR1 is SGHDT and CDR2 YYEEEE. The CDR3 is 18 amino acids. The CDR3 spells CASSLYFSGTTTHTEAFF. CDR3 DNA: TGTGCCAGCAGCTTGTACTTCTCCGGGACAACTACCCACACTGAAGCTTTCTTT.

The rearrangement joins TRBV7-3 to TRBJ2-2; 8 bases are shared with TRBD2. Looked up from germline, CDR1 is SGHTA and CDR2 is FQGTGA. Trimming took 5 bases from V and 1 from J; bases not matched to a gene: 6. The CDR3 runs 16 residues. The chain's CDR3 is CASSPLAGKNTGELFF. In nucleotides, the CDR3 is TGTGCCAGCAGCCCATTAGCGGGAAAGAACACCGGGGAGCTGTTTTTT.

V and J are TRBV27 and TRBJ2-7, with 7 bases matching TRBD1. The germline gives CDR1 MNHEY, CDR2 SMNVEV (reference sequence). Germline trimming cut 8 bases from V and 6 bases from J; bases unmatched to any gene: 10. The CDR3 is 13 amino acids. Here the CDR3 DNA reads TGTGCCAGCGGCAGGGACAGAGTGGGCGAGCAGTACTTC. Its translation is CASGRDRVGEQYF.

This clonotype was seen a handful of times. V and J are TRBV24-1 and TRBJ2-5; TRBD2 matches 11 bases. The junction had 4 bases not matched to a gene; V was cut back by 4 bases and J by 1 base. Germline V gene lookup returns CDR1 KGHDR and CDR2 SFDVKD. This CDR3 has 16 residues. The CDR3 nucleotides are TGTGCCACCAGTGACATCGGGACTAGCGGCCAAGAGACCCAGTACTTC. Encoded protein: CATSDIGTSGQETQYF.

V and J are TRBV7-9 and TRBJ2-7, with 7 nucleotides matching TRBD2. Germline V lookup: CDR1 SEHNR, CDR2 FQNEAQ (reference sequence). The CDR3 contains 14 residues. V shed 7 bases, J shed 3 bases, and the junction held 9 bases outside the gene matches. The CDR3 spells CASTPYGRVYEQYF. For the CDR3, the DNA is TGTGCCAGCACCCCTTATGGGAGGGTCTACGAGCAGTACTTC.

A remark on this clonotype: A much more abundant neighbour one base away suggests this may be a read error. The rearrangement links TRBV29-1 to TRBJ2-1, with 10 bases matching TRBD2. V lost 7 bases to trimming and J lost 10 bases; unmatched junction nucleotides: 10. Germline lookup yields CDR1 SQVTM and CDR2 ANQGSEA. This CDR3 has 13 residues. The CDR3 sequence: CSGGLARWKEQFF. The CDR3 DNA reads as TGCAGCGGGGGACTAGCGAGATGGAAAGAGCAGTTCTTC.

CDR3 amino acids: CASSYSLTGGGETQYF. Written as DNA, the CDR3 is TGTGCCAGCAGTTACTCGCTTACAGGGGGCGGAGAGACCCAGTACTTC. The V gene is TRBV6-5, the J gene TRBJ2-5, with 9 positions matching TRBD1. V lost 0 bases to trimming and J lost 4 bases; unmatched junction nucleotides: 6. The CDR3 is made up of 16 amino acids. From germline, CDR1 is MNHEY and CDR2 SVGAGI.

This sequence joins TRBV5-1 and TRBJ2-5; D gene unclear. Germline CDR1 SGHRS, CDR2 YFSETQ. CDR3 length: 15 residues. Trimming removed 1 base from V and 5 bases from J, with 15 bases in between. For the CDR3, the DNA is TGCGCCAGCAGCTTGACAGCCTACCCTGAGGAGACCCAGTACTTC. It is translated as CASSLTAYPEETQYF.

V and J are TRBV12-3 or TRBV12-4 and TRBJ2-3; D is ambiguous. The V gene lost 1 base and the J gene lost 3 bases, with 14 bases spanning the gap. CDR3 length: 16 amino acids. The CDR3 protein is CASSLEFRAVTDTQYF. The CDR3, as DNA: TGTGCCAGCAGTTTAGAATTTCGGGCGGTTACAGATACGCAGTATTTT.

This clonotype was seen a few times. The V gene is TRBV24-1, the J gene TRBJ1-1; D gene ambiguous. Trimming shortened V by 9 bases and J by 1 base, and 14 bases separated the two germline ends. In germline, CDR1 is KGHDR, CDR2 SFDVKD. CDR3 size: 14 residues. CDR3 sequence: CATSRTSENTEAFF. In nucleotides, the CDR3 is TGTGCCACCTCCCGGACGAGTGAGAACACTGAAGCTTTCTTT.

This clonotype has only a few counts. This rearrangement joins TRBV5-1 to TRBJ2-2, with D perhaps TRBD2 (5 bases). Trimming left V 0 bases short and J 7 bases short, with 16 bases between. This CDR3 is built from 16 residues. Per the germline V gene, CDR1 is SGHRS and CDR2 is YFSETQ. DNA for the CDR3: TGCGCCAGCAGCTTGGCCAGGATAAACCGGGGCGGGGAGCTGTTTTTT. This translates into CASSLARINRGGELFF.

This chain links TRBV19 with TRBJ2-1; D not certain. The CDR3 length is 13 residues. In germline, CDR1 is LNHDA, CDR2 SQIVND (reference sequence). Trimming took off 5 bases at V and 9 bases at J, with 14 bases between the two ends. DNA of the CDR3: TGTGCCAGTAGTTTGTCCTCGGGCAGTGAGCAGTTCTTC. It translates to CASSLSSGSEQFF.

In its sample, this clonotype was seen a few times. The chain links TRBV30 to TRBJ1-2; weak D call: TRBD1 (6 bases). Germline CDR1 GTSNPN, CDR2 SVGIG (reference sequence). V was pared by 0 bases and J by 8 bases, with 13 bases between. CDR3 length equals 13 residues. CDR3 nucleotides: TGTGCCTGGAGTGTACCCTACGGGGGCGGCTACACCTTC. Its protein product is CAWSVPYGGGYTF. Using reference TRBV30 and TRBJ1-2 for the parts outside the CDR3, the full variable domain is SQTIHQWPATLVQPVGSPLSLECTVEGTSNPNLYWYRQAAGRGLQLLFYSVGIGQISSEVPQNLSASRPQDRQFILSSKKLLLSDSGFYLCAWSVPYGGGYTFGSGTRLTVV.

This chain uses TRBV7-2 with TRBJ2-1; possibly TRBD2 for D (5 bases). The V gene lost 4 bases and the J gene lost 6 bases, with 13 bases spanning the gap. CDR1 and CDR2 from the germline V gene are SGHTA and FQGNSA. The CDR3 loop spans 14 amino acids. The CDR3 spells CASSSRTETNEQFF. Written as DNA, the CDR3 is TGTGCCAGCAGCTCCCGGACTGAGACCAATGAGCAGTTCTTC.

About this clonotype: This may be a read error, as it is one base from a much larger clone. The chain couples TRBV12-3 or TRBV12-4 to TRBJ2-4; D remains unclear. The length of the CDR3 is 14 residues. Trimming shortened V by 6 bases and J by 0 bases, and 9 bases separated the two germline ends. CDR3 in amino acids: CASRLTVAKNIQYF. The DNA for the CDR3 is TGTGCCAGCAGATTGACGGTAGCCAAAAACATTCAGTACTTC.

This clonotype was counted between two and nine times. CDR3 DNA: TGTGCCAGCAGCCAGAATCCGGGACCGCCCTCCTACGAGCAGTACTTC. It translates to CASSQNPGPPSYEQYF. This chain connects TRBV3-1 to TRBJ2-7; D may be TRBD1 or TRBD2 (5 bases each). This CDR3 spans 16 amino acids. V was trimmed by 3 bases and J by 0 bases, leaving 15 bases between them. Germline V gives CDR1 LGHDT, CDR2 YNNKEL (reference sequence).

In this sample, this clonotype turned up a few times. The chain is built from TRBV7-9 and TRBJ1-2; no firm D call. With 1 base removed from V and 5 bases from J, the gap between germline ends came to 14 bases. Germline values: CDR1 SEHNR, CDR2 FQNEAQ (reference sequence). The CDR3 has 15 residues. In DNA form, the CDR3 reads TGTGCCAGCAGCTTAGGAACGACGGCAGCATATGGCTACACCTTC. Protein product: CASSLGTTAAYGYTF.

The V call is TRBV12-3 or TRBV12-4, the J call TRBJ2-3; 11 bases agree with TRBD2. This CDR3 region has 15 residues. The V and J ends lost 4 bases and 9 bases, in that order; junction bases with no gene match: 9. The CDR3 loop is CASSWVAGGPETQYF. CDR3 DNA sequence: TGTGCCAGCAGTTGGGTAGCGGGGGGGCCGGAGACGCAGTATTTT.

The chain combines TRBV9 with TRBJ1-4, with 10 bases fitting TRBD1. Germline assignment: CDR1 SGDLS and CDR2 YYNGEE. This CDR3 is built from 16 residues. With V trimmed by 4 bases and J by 7 bases, 10 bases remained unmatched. CDR3 in DNA: TGTGCCAGCAGCAAGACAGGGGGCCTGCTTTCTGAAAAACTGTTTTTT. Amino acid sequence: CASSKTGGLLSEKLFF. The entire variable domain, with the rest obtained from reference TRBV9 and TRBJ1-4, is as follows: DSGVTQTPKHLITATGQRVTLRCSPRSGDLSVYWYQQSLDQGLQFLIQYYNGEERAKGNILERFSAQQFPDLHSELNLSSLELGDSALYFCASSKTGGLLSEKLFFGSGTQLSVL.

This chain joins TRBV6-1 and TRBJ1-1; 7 bases match TRBD1. The CDR3 extends over 14 amino acids. Germline loops: CDR1 MNHNS, CDR2 SASEGT. The trim removed 7 bases at V and 5 bases at J, leaving 10 bases unmatched. The CDR3 protein is CASKTQGGHTEAFF. The CDR3 bases are TGTGCCAGCAAAACTCAAGGGGGCCATACTGAAGCTTTCTTT.

The chain is built from TRBV14 and TRBJ2-7; no clear D. This CDR3 has 16 amino acids. With 1 base removed from V and 3 bases from J, the gap between germline ends came to 16 bases. In germline, CDR1 is SGHDN, CDR2 FVKESK. Here the CDR3 DNA reads TGTGCCAGCAGCCAAGGCCGCTACTCCGATTTCTACGAGCAGTACTTC. The encoded protein is CASSQGRYSDFYEQYF.

The chain has TRBV25-1 and TRBJ2-3; 8 nucleotides agree with TRBD2. Trimming removed 1 base from V and 5 bases from J; junction bases left unmatched: 8. Germline assignment: CDR1 MGHDK and CDR2 SYGVNS. There are 16 residues in the CDR3. Written as DNA, the CDR3 is TGTGCCAGCAGTGAATTCTCGGGGGGGGCCGGAGATACGCAGTATTTT. Protein product: CASSEFSGGAGDTQYF.

This chain connects TRBV10-3 to TRBJ1-1; D not certain. The V end lost 2 bases, the J end lost 3 bases, and 19 bases lay between the germline ends. This CDR3 comprises 17 residues. Germline V lookup: CDR1 ENHRY, CDR2 SYGVKD. The CDR3 DNA reads as TGTGCCATCAGTGAGATCGGGTCGGGGAGGTTCGACACTGAAGCTTTCTTT. Translating gives CAISEIGSGRFDTEAFF.

This chain connects TRBV7-8 to TRBJ2-5; D gene ambiguous. CDR1 SGHVS and CDR2 FQNEAQ come from the germline V gene. Trimming removed 5 bases from V and 2 bases from J, with 12 bases in between. This CDR3 has 14 amino acids. The CDR3: CASSGAVLQETQYF. CDR3 DNA sequence: TGTGCCAGCAGCGGCGCCGTTTTGCAAGAGACCCAGTACTTC.